Listed below are T cell receptor beta chains from one sample, sequenced in a study of cytomegalovirus exposure and HLA in healthy donors. The repertoire was sequenced with immunoSEQ multiplex PCR; TCRdb's copy has only in-frame clones and lacks some. The sample lists some 51,000 clones, 77% occurring once. The sequencing sample was made of PBMCs. These receptors all come from a female donor in good health and CMV-seronegative. The CDR3 runs from the conserved cysteine through the conserved F or W. D genes are given only for firm matches. Not all rows give a size; the values are once, few, many and, for expanded clones, a class.

cdr3_aa,cdr3_nt,v_call,d_call,j_call,clone_size
CASLPGQGTDTQYF,TGTGCCAGCCTTCCGGGACAGGGGACAGATACGCAGTATTTT,TRBV28,TRBD1,TRBJ2-3,-
CASSPPQVNTGELFF,TGTGCCAGCTCACCCCCACAAGTGAACACCGGGGAGCTGTTTTTT,TRBV18,-,TRBJ2-2,-
CASSSKTDSYEQYF,TGTGCCAGCAGCTCGAAGACTGACTCCTACGAGCAGTACTTC,TRBV5-4,-,TRBJ2-7,-
CAIGATGGYEQYF,TGTGCCATCGGAGCGACAGGGGGCTACGAGCAGTACTTC,TRBV10-3,TRBD1,TRBJ2-7,-
CASSSGLAGGGEQFF,TGCGCCAGCAGCAGCGGACTAGCGGGGGGCGGTGAGCAGTTCTTC,TRBV5-1,TRBD2,TRBJ2-1,-
CASSLLQFQGDTEAFF,TGTGCCAGCAGCTTATTACAATTCCAGGGTGACACTGAAGCTTTCTTT,TRBV7-9,-,TRBJ1-1,-
CASSVSMNLDMIVPTSRSDTQYF,TGTGCCAGCAGCGTATCCATGAACCTAGACATGATCGTGCCGACTAGCAGGTCAGATACGCAGTATTTT,TRBV9,TRBD2,TRBJ2-3,-
CSVEGFGGNIQYF,TGCAGCGTTGAGGGATTTGGGGGGAACATTCAGTACTTC,TRBV29-1,-,TRBJ2-4,-
CASSVGSGGNQPQHF,TGTGCCAGCAGTGTTGGGTCAGGCGGCAATCAGCCCCAGCATTTT,TRBV2,-,TRBJ1-5,-
CASSVESDYLGDTQYF,TGTGCCAGCAGCGTAGAATCCGACTACCTGGGGGATACGCAGTATTTT,TRBV9,-,TRBJ2-3,-
CASSLGGTSQETQYF,TGTGCCAGCAGCTTGGGAGGGACATCCCAGGAGACCCAGTACTTC,TRBV5-4,-,TRBJ2-5,-
CASSTGQGIAGELFF,TGTGCCAGTAGTACGGGACAGGGGATTGCCGGGGAGCTGTTTTTT,TRBV19,TRBD1,TRBJ2-2,-
CANGLAYEQYF,TGTGCCAACGGACTAGCCTACGAGCAGTACTTC,TRBV2,TRBD2,TRBJ2-7,few
CASSRKDWQETQYF,TGTGCCAGCAGCAGGAAGGACTGGCAAGAGACCCAGTACTTC,TRBV7-2,-,TRBJ2-5,-
CASSHRTSGRALNTGELFF,TGTGCCAGCAGCCATAGGACTAGCGGGAGGGCCCTTAACACCGGGGAGCTGTTTTTT,TRBV7-3,TRBD2,TRBJ2-2,-